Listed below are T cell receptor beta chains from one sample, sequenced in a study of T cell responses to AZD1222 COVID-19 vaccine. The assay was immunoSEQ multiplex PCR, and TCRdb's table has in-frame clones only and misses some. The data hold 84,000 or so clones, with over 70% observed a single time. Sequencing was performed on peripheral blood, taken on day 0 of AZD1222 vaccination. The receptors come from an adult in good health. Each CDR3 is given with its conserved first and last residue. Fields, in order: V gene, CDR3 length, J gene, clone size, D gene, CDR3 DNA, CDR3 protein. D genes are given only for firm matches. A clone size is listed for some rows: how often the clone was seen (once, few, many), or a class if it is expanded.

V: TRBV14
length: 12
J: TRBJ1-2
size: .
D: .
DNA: TGTGCCAGCAGCCAAGGCGGGTATGGCTACACCTTC
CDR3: CASSQGGYGYTF

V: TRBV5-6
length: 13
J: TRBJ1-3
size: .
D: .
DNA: TGTGCCAGCAGCTTGGACTCTGGAAACACCATATATTTT
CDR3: CASSLDSGNTIYF

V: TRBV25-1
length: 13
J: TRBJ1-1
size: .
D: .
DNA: TGTGCCAGCAGGGGGCGGGGCATCACTGAAGCTTTCTTT
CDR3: CASRGRGITEAFF

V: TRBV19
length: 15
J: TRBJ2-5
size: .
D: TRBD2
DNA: TGTGCCAGTACGCCGGCTAGCGGGAGTAGAGAGACCCAGTACTTC
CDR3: CASTPASGSRETQYF

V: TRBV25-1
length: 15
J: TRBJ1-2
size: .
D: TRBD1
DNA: TGTGCCAGCAGTGATCGACAGGGGCCCGACTATGGCTACACCTTC
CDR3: CASSDRQGPDYGYTF

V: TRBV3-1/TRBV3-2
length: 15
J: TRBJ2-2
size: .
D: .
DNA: TGTGCCAGCAGCCAGGCTGTATCGGGGGCCGGGGAGCTGTTTTTT
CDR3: CASSQAVSGAGELFF

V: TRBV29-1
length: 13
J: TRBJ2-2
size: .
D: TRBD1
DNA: TGCAGCGTAAGACAGGGGGCTGGCGGGGAGCTGTTTTTT
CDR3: CSVRQGAGGELFF

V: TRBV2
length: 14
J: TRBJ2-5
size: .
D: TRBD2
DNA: TGTGCCAGCAAAGGACTAGCGGGAGTGGAGACCCAGTACTTC
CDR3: CASKGLAGVETQYF

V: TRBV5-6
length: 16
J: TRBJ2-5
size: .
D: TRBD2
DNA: TGTGCCAGCAGCTTGGTGTCTAGCGGGAACCAAGAGACCCAGTACTTC
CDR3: CASSLVSSGNQETQYF

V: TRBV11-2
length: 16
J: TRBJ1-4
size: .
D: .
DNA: TGTGCCAGCAGCCCAACTGGGGCAGGGGTGCGAGAAAAACTGTTTTTT
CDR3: CASSPTGAGVREKLFF

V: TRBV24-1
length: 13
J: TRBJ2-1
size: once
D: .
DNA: TGTGCCACCAGTGATTTGCGTACAAATGAGCAGTTCTTC
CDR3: CATSDLRTNEQFF

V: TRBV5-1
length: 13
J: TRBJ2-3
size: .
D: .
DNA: TGCGCCAGCAGCTTGCAGATGCGCGATACGCAGTATTTT
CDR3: CASSLQMRDTQYF

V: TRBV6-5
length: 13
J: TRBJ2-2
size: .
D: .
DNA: TGTGCCAGCACAGAGACAAACACCGGGGAGCTGTTTTTT
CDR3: CASTETNTGELFF

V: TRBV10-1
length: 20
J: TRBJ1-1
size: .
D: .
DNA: TGCGCCAGCACTCCCCCCCCCGTGATGGGGCACGAACCCTCCCCCCCTGAAGCTTTCTTT
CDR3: CASTPPPVMGHEPSPPEAFF

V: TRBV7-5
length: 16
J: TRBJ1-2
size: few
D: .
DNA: TGTGCCAGAAGCTCCGAAGGGCAGGGGGTATCCTTAGGCTACACCTTC
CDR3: CARSSEGQGVSLGYTF

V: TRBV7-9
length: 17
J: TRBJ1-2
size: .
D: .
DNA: TGTGCCAGCAGCCCTTTTGGACGAGCCAAAAACTCCGATGGCTACACCTTC
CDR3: CASSPFGRAKNSDGYTF

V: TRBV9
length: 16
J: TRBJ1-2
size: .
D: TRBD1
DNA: TGTGCCAGCAGCGTCGAGGCCGGGACAGGGTATCTTGGCTACACCTTC
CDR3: CASSVEAGTGYLGYTF

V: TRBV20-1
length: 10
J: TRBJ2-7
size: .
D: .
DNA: TGCAGTGCGCATTCCCCCGAGCAGTACTTC
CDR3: CSAHSPEQYF

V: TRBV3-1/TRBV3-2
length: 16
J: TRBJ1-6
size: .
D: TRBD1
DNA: TGTGCCAGCAGCCAGGGGGGGGACAGCTATAATTCACCCCTCCACTTT
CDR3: CASSQGGDSYNSPLHF

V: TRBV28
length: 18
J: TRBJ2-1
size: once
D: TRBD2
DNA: TGTGCCAGCAGTTTCGGGGGGGCAAGCGGGAGGTATTTTAATGAGCAGTTCTTC
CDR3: CASSFGGASGRYFNEQFF

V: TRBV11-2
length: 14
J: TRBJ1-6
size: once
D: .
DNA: TGTGCCAGCAGCTTGGGCAGGGGTAATTCACCCCTCCACTTT
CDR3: CASSLGRGNSPLHF

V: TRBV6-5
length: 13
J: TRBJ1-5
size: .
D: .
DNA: TGTGCCAGCACCATGGGGCTTAGTCAGCCCCAGCATTTT
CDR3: CASTMGLSQPQHF

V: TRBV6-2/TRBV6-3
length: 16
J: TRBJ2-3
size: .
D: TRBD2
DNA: TGTGCCAGCAGTTACGTGGCTAGCGGGAGAACAGATACGCAGTATTTT
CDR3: CASSYVASGRTDTQYF